This TCR beta chain was recorded in a study of radiation and T cells in renal cell carcinoma (dated by TCRdb to 2019 to 2021). In the study overall: The samples were drawn from a clinical trial, where primary renal cell carcinomas were treated with 15 Gy of stereotactic body radiation therapy and then removed by nephrectomy 4 weeks afterward. A total of 53 samples underwent TCR beta sequencing, made up of around 26 tumors and some 27 peripheral blood samples. Across all 50 or so samples, 3,800,000 or so unique CDR3 nucleotide sequences encoding 2,658,974 unique CDR3 amino acid sequences were identified.

In light of the paper, this sample's time point label describes: baseline pretreatment blood. The sample's treatment or condition label, in plain terms: 15 Gy SBRT to primary tumor, nephrectomy 4 weeks later. To follow tumor-enriched clonotypes, peripheral blood was collected serially from radiation-treated patients at baseline and again at 2 weeks and 4 weeks after SBRT. Every patient's renal cell carcinoma showed clear cell pathology. The QIAamp DNA Blood Mini Kit (Qiagen) was used to prepare genomic DNA for TCR sequencing. Only samples passing all quality control checks were included in the analyses. General findings and caveats noted by the study authors: Dynamics of the blood repertoire were not tracked past 4 weeks after treatment. Because the trial had a single-armed design, the trial could not examine how radiation dose or scheduling affected the TCR repertoire. Top tumor clonotypes rose in blood from baseline to 2 weeks post-radiation, then contracted by 4 weeks, suggesting transient expansion of tumor-resident clones. Because no pretreatment tumor biopsies were available, whether clonotypes were present in the tumor at baseline could not be determined.

This clone has only a few counts. Its antigen remains undetermined. Within one base of it there is no much larger clone, and no base qualities were kept. TCR beta libraries were generated from genomic DNA with the immunoSEQ kit, following the manufacturer's recommendations. To prepare libraries, a first multiplex PCR with proprietary primers was run, followed by a second PCR that added unique barcodes, and a bead cleanup was done after each round. Each sample batch included a kit-provided positive control reaction and a negative control reaction. The final libraries were assessed on an Agilent 4200 TapeStation D1000 ScreenTape, pooled by volume, and quantified by qPCR. An Illumina NextSeq500 fitted with a MidOutput 150-cycle cartridge performed the sequencing, running 156 Read1 cycles and 15 Index1 cycles with the kit's custom primers. The pooled library was loaded at 0.8 to 1 pM, with a roughly 20% PhiX control spiked in. Turning to the authors' computational methods: Vendor-processed data were analyzed in R, and a clonotype was defined as all T cells sharing the same CDR3 nucleotide sequence. For clone abundance analyses, frequencies were normalized to the 10,000 most abundant clones per sample. Public T cell clones, which averaged fewer than five per sample, were excluded before analysis. Tumor-enriched and baseline blood-enriched clonotypes were defined by at least a 32-fold difference in abundance between compartments. A beta-binomial differential abundance model was used to identify clonotypes that expanded or contracted between blood time points. Similarity between tumor and blood repertoires was quantified using the Baroni-Urbani and Buser coefficient, and groups were compared with two-tailed Wilcoxon tests in R. The table was pulled from immuneACCESS by TCRdb, which kept in-frame rearrangements only. Such tables lose some clones; where checked, under half of the loss comes from unresolved V genes, and the rest has no known cause. From that table come the V and J calls and clone size; the DNA was used to work out D and trimming. This sample holds tens of thousands of clones; approximately 83% were observed only once. The ten largest make up roughly 7% of the sample.

Sequenced here: blood, sampled from a patient whose treatment included radiotherapy and nephrectomy. This receptor was identified in a man aged 55 to 70 with renal cell carcinoma.

The CDR3 region has the sequence CASSIDPGSTQDQPQHF. The nucleotide sequence reads TGTGCCAGTAGTATAGATCCCGGGTCCACCCAAGATCAGCCCCAGCATTTT. The V gene is TRBV19 and the J gene is TRBJ1-5, with the identity of the D gene unclear. There are 17 amino acids in the CDR3, from cysteine to phenylalanine inclusive. Solely the CDR3 DNA is kept, with 51 bases framed from the first base. V gives up 0 bases and J gives up 5 bases, and the segment between their germline ends measures 17 bases. Reading the germline V gene (reference sequence) gives CDR1 LNHDA and CDR2 SQIVND.